This T cell receptor beta chain came from a study of monozygotic twins with inflammatory bowel disease. On this clonotype itself: Its antigen is unknown.

TCRdb reanalyzed the 5' RACE reads and collapses them to one entry per CDR3 protein, without DNA. The sample totals around 210,000 distinct CDR3 sequences. General study results and limits: The co-twins with IBD showed lower TCRbeta diversity (inverse Simpson) than their healthy siblings. A lone strong IBD-associated signal or clonotype found no support.

CDR3 length equals 13 residues. The germline gives CDR1 SGHRS, CDR2 YFSETQ. This clonotype was obtained from a human donor with ulcerative colitis or Crohn's disease, or a healthy co-twin of an affected twin (not recorded which). Sequences were obtained from blood. The chain carries TRBV5-1 and TRBJ1-6. Here the CDR3 reads CASSLEANSPLHF.